This TCR beta chain derives from a study of T cells in Graves' hyperthyroidism and ophthalmopathy. This clonotype was counted between two and nine times. The germline gives CDR1 DFQATT, CDR2 SNEGSKA (reference sequence). V lost 2 bases to trimming and J lost 5 bases; unmatched junction nucleotides: 8. CDR3 length: 15 amino acids. Amplified TCR beta CDR3 regions came from RNA transcripts. HTBI primers were employed in a first-round RT-PCR of the TCR CDR3. TCRdb redid the calling of the multiplex PCR reads with MiXCR, one entry per CDR3 protein. The sample consists of a few hundred thousand distinct CDR3 sequences, roughly 23% of them appearing once.

The receptor's source is a woman aged 50 to 60 with Graves' hyperthyroidism. Sequences were obtained from blood. The chain couples TRBV20-1 to TRBJ1-5, with 8 bases fitting TRBD1. CDR3 sequence (DNA): TGCAGTGCTAGACCCGACAGGGGCTTTGATCAGCCCCAGCATTTT. Its protein product is CSARPDRGFDQPQHF.